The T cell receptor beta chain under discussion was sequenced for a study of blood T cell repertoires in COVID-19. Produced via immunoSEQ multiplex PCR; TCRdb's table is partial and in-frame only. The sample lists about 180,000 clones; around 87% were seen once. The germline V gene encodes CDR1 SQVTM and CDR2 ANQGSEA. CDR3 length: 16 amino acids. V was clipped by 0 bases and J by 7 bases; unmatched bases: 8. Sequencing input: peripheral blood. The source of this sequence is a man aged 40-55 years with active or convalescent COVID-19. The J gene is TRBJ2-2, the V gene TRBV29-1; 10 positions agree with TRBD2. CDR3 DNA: TGCAGCGTTGAAGATAGGCTAGCGGGGGACGGCGGGGAGCTGTTTTTT. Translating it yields CSVEDRLAGDGGELFF.